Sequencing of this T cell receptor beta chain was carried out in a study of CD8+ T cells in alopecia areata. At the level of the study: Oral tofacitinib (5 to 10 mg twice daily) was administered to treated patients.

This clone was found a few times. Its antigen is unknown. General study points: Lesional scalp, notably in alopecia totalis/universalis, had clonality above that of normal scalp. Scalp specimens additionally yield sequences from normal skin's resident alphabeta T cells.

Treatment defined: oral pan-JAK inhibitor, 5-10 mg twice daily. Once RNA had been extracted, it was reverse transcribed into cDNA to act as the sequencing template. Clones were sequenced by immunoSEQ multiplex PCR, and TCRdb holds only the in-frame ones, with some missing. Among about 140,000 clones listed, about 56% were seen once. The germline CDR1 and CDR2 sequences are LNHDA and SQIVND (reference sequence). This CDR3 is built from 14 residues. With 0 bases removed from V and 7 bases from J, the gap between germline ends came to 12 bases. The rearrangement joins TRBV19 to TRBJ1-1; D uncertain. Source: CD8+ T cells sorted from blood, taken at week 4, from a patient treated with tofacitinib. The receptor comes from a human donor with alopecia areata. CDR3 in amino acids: CASSIDSPPSEAFF. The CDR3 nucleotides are TGTGCCAGTAGTATAGACTCGCCCCCGAGTGAAGCTTTCTTT.